These T cell receptor beta chains were read from a single sample in a study of T-cell memory formation after mild COVID-19. One entry per CDR3 protein, called by TCRdb with MiXCR from the 5' RACE reads. The sample shows 100,000 to 150,000 distinct CDR3 sequences, over 15% of them seen only once. The material sequenced was PBMCs or a T cell subset sorted from them (not recorded which). The receptors originated from a man aged 18 to 35 who had mild COVID-19 (a few samples of this study predate the infection). Cell type and time point are not known. Each CDR3 is given with its conserved first and last residue. Fields, in order: J gene, V gene, D gene, clone size, CDR3 DNA, CDR3 protein. D genes are given only for firm matches. Clone size, where shown, is once, few, many, or a class for clones that have expanded.

j_gene: TRBJ2-2; v_gene: TRBV5-1; d_gene: TRBD1; abundance: few; CDR3nt: TGCGCCAGCGCGCGGACAGGGGGCAGCACCGGGGAGCTGTTTTTT; CDR3aa: CASARTGGSTGELFF
j_gene: TRBJ1-2; v_gene: TRBV7-2; d_gene: TRBD1; abundance: few; CDR3nt: TGTGCCAGCAGCCAGGACAGGGGCTATGGCTACACCTTC; CDR3aa: CASSQDRGYGYTF
j_gene: TRBJ2-6; v_gene: TRBV11-2; d_gene: NA; abundance: few; CDR3nt: TGTGCCAGCGTCGGGACTGGGGCCAACGTCCTGACTTTC; CDR3aa: CASVGTGANVLTF
j_gene: TRBJ2-3; v_gene: TRBV7-9; d_gene: NA; abundance: NA; CDR3nt: TGTGCCAGCAGCCCGGGACTGGAGGCAGATACGCAGTATTTT; CDR3aa: CASSPGLEADTQYF
j_gene: TRBJ1-1; v_gene: TRBV5-4; d_gene: NA; abundance: NA; CDR3nt: TGTGCCAGCAGTTCTACTTCCTCCGGGAACACTGAAGCTTTCTTT; CDR3aa: CASSSTSSGNTEAFF
j_gene: TRBJ2-5; v_gene: TRBV11-2; d_gene: NA; abundance: NA; CDR3nt: TGTGCCAGCAGCTTTTCAGAGACCCAGTACTTC; CDR3aa: CASSFSETQYF
j_gene: TRBJ2-2; v_gene: TRBV5-1; d_gene: NA; abundance: NA; CDR3nt: TGCGCCAGCAGCTTGGCCGGATTGCGTGCCGGGGAGCTGTTTTTT; CDR3aa: CASSLAGLRAGELFF
j_gene: TRBJ1-1; v_gene: TRBV5-1; d_gene: NA; abundance: few; CDR3nt: TGCGCCAGCAGCCGTTCAGACGGGGGGAACACTGAAGCTTTCTTT; CDR3aa: CASSRSDGGNTEAFF
j_gene: TRBJ2-7; v_gene: TRBV18; d_gene: NA; abundance: NA; CDR3nt: TGTGCCAGCTCACCCGGGACGGATTCCTACGAGCAGTACTTC; CDR3aa: CASSPGTDSYEQYF
j_gene: TRBJ2-1; v_gene: TRBV7-8; d_gene: TRBD1; abundance: few; CDR3nt: TGTGCCAGCAGACCCGCCCGGACAGGGTATCATGAGCAGTTCTTC; CDR3aa: CASRPARTGYHEQFF
j_gene: TRBJ2-3; v_gene: TRBV7-2; d_gene: TRBD1; abundance: few; CDR3nt: TGTGCCAGCAGATACAGGGGGCTGCGCACAGATACGCAGTATTTT; CDR3aa: CASRYRGLRTDTQYF
j_gene: TRBJ1-1; v_gene: TRBV6-6; d_gene: NA; abundance: few; CDR3nt: TGTGCCAGCAGGCCCACAGGGAGGGAGACTGAAGCTTTCTTT; CDR3aa: CASRPTGRETEAFF
j_gene: TRBJ1-6; v_gene: TRBV25-1; d_gene: NA; abundance: NA; CDR3nt: TGTGCCAGCAGCCCTCATTGGAGCTCCTATAATTCACCCCTCCACTTT; CDR3aa: CASSPHWSSYNSPLHF
j_gene: TRBJ2-1; v_gene: TRBV24-1; d_gene: TRBD2; abundance: NA; CDR3nt: TGTGCCACCGCTAGTTCGCGGGGGGGCAATGAGCAGTTCTTC; CDR3aa: CATASSRGGNEQFF
j_gene: TRBJ2-5; v_gene: TRBV6-6; d_gene: NA; abundance: NA; CDR3nt: TGTGCCAGCAGTTGGTCACGAGGGGCGAACCAAGAGACCCAGTACTTC; CDR3aa: CASSWSRGANQETQYF
j_gene: TRBJ1-1; v_gene: TRBV12-3/TRBV12-4; d_gene: NA; abundance: NA; CDR3nt: TGTGCCAGCAGTAACCTTCCCGGCACTGAAGCTTTCTTT; CDR3aa: CASSNLPGTEAFF
j_gene: TRBJ1-2; v_gene: TRBV9; d_gene: TRBD1; abundance: few; CDR3nt: TGTGCCAGCAGCCCAATAAACAGGGGCTATGGCTACACCTTC; CDR3aa: CASSPINRGYGYTF
j_gene: TRBJ2-1; v_gene: TRBV9; d_gene: NA; abundance: NA; CDR3nt: TGTGCCAGCAGCGTAGATCTAGCCTACAATGAGCAGTTCTTC; CDR3aa: CASSVDLAYNEQFF
j_gene: TRBJ1-5; v_gene: TRBV20-1; d_gene: TRBD1; abundance: NA; CDR3nt: TGCAGTGCTGGGGACAGGGAGAATCAGCCCCAGCATTTT; CDR3aa: CSAGDRENQPQHF
j_gene: TRBJ1-5; v_gene: TRBV10-2; d_gene: TRBD1; abundance: NA; CDR3nt: TGCGCCAGCAGTTCCGACAGGGGGCTGCCCCAGCATTTT; CDR3aa: CASSSDRGLPQHF
j_gene: TRBJ2-1; v_gene: TRBV10-3; d_gene: TRBD1; abundance: NA; CDR3nt: TGTGCCATCAGTGCGGACAGGGCCTACAATGAGCAGTTCTTC; CDR3aa: CAISADRAYNEQFF
j_gene: TRBJ2-1; v_gene: TRBV20-1; d_gene: NA; abundance: few; CDR3nt: TGCAGTGCCTTACCAGGGACCCTGCCGGCGCGGTTCTTC; CDR3aa: CSALPGTLPARFF
j_gene: TRBJ2-2; v_gene: TRBV28; d_gene: NA; abundance: NA; CDR3nt: TGTGCCAGCAGTTTTCGGGCCAGAGGCACCGGGGAGCTGTTTTTT; CDR3aa: CASSFRARGTGELFF
j_gene: TRBJ2-2; v_gene: TRBV4-3; d_gene: NA; abundance: NA; CDR3nt: TGCGCCAGCAGCCAAGTTTCAGGCGGCGGGGAGCTGTTTTTT; CDR3aa: CASSQVSGGGELFF
j_gene: TRBJ2-1; v_gene: TRBV20-1; d_gene: NA; abundance: NA; CDR3nt: TGCAGTGCTAGAGGTTCGCGATCCTCCTACAATGAGCAGTTCTTC; CDR3aa: CSARGSRSSYNEQFF
j_gene: TRBJ2-3; v_gene: TRBV5-1; d_gene: NA; abundance: NA; CDR3nt: TGCGCCAGCAGCCCGGCCTTGGACTCTAGCACAGATACGCAGTATTTT; CDR3aa: CASSPALDSSTDTQYF
j_gene: TRBJ1-5; v_gene: TRBV20-1; d_gene: NA; abundance: NA; CDR3nt: TGCAGTGCCCCGGAAGCTTATGATAGCAATCAGCCCCAGCATTTT; CDR3aa: CSAPEAYDSNQPQHF
j_gene: TRBJ2-2; v_gene: TRBV12-3/TRBV12-4; d_gene: NA; abundance: NA; CDR3nt: TGTGCCAGCGGCCTCCAACAGGGTCTAACCGGGGAGCTGTTTTTT; CDR3aa: CASGLQQGLTGELFF